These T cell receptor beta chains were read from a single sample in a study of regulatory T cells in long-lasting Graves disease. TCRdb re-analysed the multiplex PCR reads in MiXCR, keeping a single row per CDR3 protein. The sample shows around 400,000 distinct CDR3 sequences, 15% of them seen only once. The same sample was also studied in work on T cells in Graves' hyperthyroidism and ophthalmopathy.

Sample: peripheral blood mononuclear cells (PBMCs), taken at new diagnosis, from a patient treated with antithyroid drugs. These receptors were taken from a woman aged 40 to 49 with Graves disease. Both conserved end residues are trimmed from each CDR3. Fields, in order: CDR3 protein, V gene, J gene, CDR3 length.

CDR3: ASGAVGKGRRY
V: TRBV11-2
J: TRBJ2-3
length: 11

CDR3: ASSEALTDEKLF
V: TRBV2
J: TRBJ1-4
length: 12

CDR3: SVEDPLAGGDYEQY
V: TRBV29-1
J: TRBJ2-7
length: 14

CDR3: ASSGGYSGGTHEQY
V: TRBV6-1
J: TRBJ2-7
length: 14

CDR3: ASSDPSGSYEQY
V: TRBV5-1
J: TRBJ2-7
length: 12

CDR3: ASSDRAWGGEAF
V: TRBV9
J: TRBJ1-1
length: 12

CDR3: ASSRRRGNQPQH
V: TRBV12-3/TRBV12-4
J: TRBJ1-5
length: 12

CDR3: ASSEVFTGELF
V: TRBV6-1
J: TRBJ2-2
length: 11

CDR3: ASGRDRVNGNTEAF
V: TRBV12-5
J: TRBJ1-1
length: 14

CDR3: ASRLPSGRPYETQY
V: TRBV28
J: TRBJ2-5
length: 14

CDR3: ASSQGTGSPYEQY
V: TRBV4-1
J: TRBJ2-7
length: 13

CDR3: ASSQDLGPRGAF
V: TRBV4-2
J: TRBJ1-1
length: 12

CDR3: ASSMGGNTEAF
V: TRBV19
J: TRBJ1-1
length: 11

CDR3: ASSLVRLAESSYNEQF
V: TRBV7-8
J: TRBJ2-1
length: 16

CDR3: ATSDSREPFYT
V: TRBV2
J: TRBJ1-2
length: 11

CDR3: ASSWGTSGSSYNEQF
V: TRBV12-3/TRBV12-4
J: TRBJ2-1
length: 15

CDR3: ASSLILGGTTYEQY
V: TRBV5-8
J: TRBJ2-7
length: 14

CDR3: ASSVRTGRGEKLF
V: TRBV2
J: TRBJ1-4
length: 13

CDR3: ASSRGSVSRNEQF
V: TRBV7-8
J: TRBJ2-1
length: 13

CDR3: ASSSLSDRGTGANVLT
V: TRBV28
J: TRBJ2-6
length: 16

CDR3: ASSDTGGAYNEQF
V: TRBV2
J: TRBJ2-1
length: 13

CDR3: ASSAPGLAHEQY
V: TRBV28
J: TRBJ2-7
length: 12

CDR3: ASRKPGQGANTEAF
V: TRBV11-2
J: TRBJ1-1
length: 14

CDR3: ASSLWAGAEVDTQY
V: TRBV28
J: TRBJ2-3
length: 14

CDR3: SVEEDQNYEQY
V: TRBV29-1
J: TRBJ2-7
length: 11

CDR3: ASSSPGAYYEQY
V: TRBV12-3/TRBV12-4
J: TRBJ2-7
length: 12

CDR3: ASKGQEYYTDTQY
V: TRBV28
J: TRBJ2-3
length: 13

CDR3: ASSLFSGSTGELF
V: TRBV5-1
J: TRBJ2-2
length: 13

CDR3: ASRHGDEQY
V: TRBV12-3/TRBV12-4
J: TRBJ2-7
length: 9

CDR3: ATVDRGNSYEQY
V: TRBV19
J: TRBJ2-7
length: 12

CDR3: ASSFPGDTQY
V: TRBV27
J: TRBJ2-3
length: 10

CDR3: ASSSTWGAPNTGELF
V: TRBV7-6
J: TRBJ2-2
length: 15

CDR3: SVVGLERYNEQF
V: TRBV29-1
J: TRBJ2-1
length: 12

CDR3: ASSPDRLLNIQY
V: TRBV12-3/TRBV12-4
J: TRBJ2-4
length: 12

CDR3: SASGTSGREVYEQY
V: TRBV20-1
J: TRBJ2-7
length: 14

CDR3: ASSHADRGYDGYT
V: TRBV4-3
J: TRBJ1-2
length: 13

CDR3: ASSFWGEGKTDTQY
V: TRBV28
J: TRBJ2-3
length: 14

CDR3: ASSLFSQGTDTQY
V: TRBV11-2
J: TRBJ2-3
length: 13

CDR3: ATSDPGLAEYTDTQY
V: TRBV24-1
J: TRBJ2-3
length: 15

CDR3: ASSESGGGLIYGYT
V: TRBV5-6
J: TRBJ1-2
length: 14

CDR3: SASVQDGYGYT
V: TRBV20-1
J: TRBJ1-2
length: 11

CDR3: ASSYPAGAVYNEQF
V: TRBV2
J: TRBJ2-1
length: 14

CDR3: ASSPRRTGSYEQY
V: TRBV6-1
J: TRBJ2-7
length: 13

CDR3: ASSLSQGSHEQY
V: TRBV11-2
J: TRBJ2-7
length: 12

CDR3: ASSSRRPGAQH
V: TRBV3-1
J: TRBJ1-5
length: 11